The TCR beta chain under discussion was sequenced for a study of T cells expressing NK-cell markers. This CDR3 is built from 15 residues. CDR1 is SGHNT, CDR2 YYREEE, per germline (reference sequence). No DNA is given; TCRdb re-called the 5' RACE reads and lists each CDR3 protein once. Its listing shows roughly 160,000 distinct CDR3 sequences. Sequenced material: blood T cells: a sorted CD56 or NKG2C T cell subset, CD4+ or CD8+ T cells, or bulk PBMC T cells (not recorded which). V usage is TRBV5-4 and J usage is TRBJ2-3; TCRdb's D call, TRBD1, is unchecked because there is no DNA. The origin of this receptor is a man aged 18-70 years in good health. The CDR3 region is CASSFGQFSTDTQYF.